This paragraph covers one TCR beta chain sequence. The ends were cut back, 3 bases at V and 8 bases at J, with 31 bases in the middle. Looked up from germline, CDR1 is SEHNR and CDR2 is FQNEAQ (reference sequence). CDR3 length: 19 residues. In assigning cohorts, the study relied on participant-reported clinical history. All recovered Cohort 3 donors got two negative PCRs, got clearance, or saw symptom resolution. This sample is part of a study of blood T cell repertoires in COVID-19. Study information: T cells, B-cell-depleted T cells, or PBMCs provided the cDNA or gDNA that served as material.

Authors' analysis steps: From reference gene primer amplification, estimates of nucleated cell counts were derived. Sequencing used immunoSEQ multiplex PCR; TCRdb keeps in-frame clones, though not all of them. D and trimming were read from the DNA, whereas the V and J calls and clone size are those reported in that table. The sample carries about 330,000 clones, roughly 90% recorded once. Sequencing was carried out using PBMCs or T cells enriched from blood (not recorded which). This chain connects TRBV7-9 to TRBJ1-2; a weak D match, TRBD1 (6 bases). The sequence derives from a woman between 25 and 40 years old who had recovered from COVID-19. CDR3 coding DNA: TGTGCCAGCAGCTTGGATACAGGGTCGACGATGGCCCCGCTGGGAGGCTACACCTTC. It translates to CASSLDTGSTMAPLGGYTF. Supplemented by reference TRBV7-9 and TRBJ1-2, the full variable domain reads DTGVSQNPRHKITKRGQNVTFRCDPISEHNRLYWYRQTLGQGPEFLTYFQNEAQLEKSRLLSDRFSAERPKGSFSTLEIQRTEQGDSAMYLCASSLDTGSTMAPLGGYTFGSGTRLTVV.